This T cell receptor (beta chain) was observed in a study of T cell responses to AZD1222 COVID-19 vaccine. The wider study: The study pooled second doses at about 4 or about 12 weeks.

Broader study findings: Reports say nearly half of spike-specific TCRs go after unmutated variant regions.

V lost 2 bases, J lost 4 bases, and 11 bases lay in between. In germline, CDR1 is MDHEN, CDR2 SYDVKM. The CDR3 has 14 residues. Notes on this clone: Its target is not known.

Profiling relied on immunoSEQ multiplex PCR, and the TCRdb table lists in-frame clones only, not all of them. The sample records 95,000 to 150,000 clones, around 89% being singletons. This chain uses TRBV28 with TRBJ1-1; TRBD1 might be the D (5 bases). The sample was peripheral blood, taken on day 0 of AZD1222 vaccination. The receptor comes from an adult in good health. CDR3 sequence: CASSLAGLTTEAFF. CDR3 in DNA: TGTGCCAGCAGTTTAGCAGGGCTTACCACTGAAGCTTTCTTT.